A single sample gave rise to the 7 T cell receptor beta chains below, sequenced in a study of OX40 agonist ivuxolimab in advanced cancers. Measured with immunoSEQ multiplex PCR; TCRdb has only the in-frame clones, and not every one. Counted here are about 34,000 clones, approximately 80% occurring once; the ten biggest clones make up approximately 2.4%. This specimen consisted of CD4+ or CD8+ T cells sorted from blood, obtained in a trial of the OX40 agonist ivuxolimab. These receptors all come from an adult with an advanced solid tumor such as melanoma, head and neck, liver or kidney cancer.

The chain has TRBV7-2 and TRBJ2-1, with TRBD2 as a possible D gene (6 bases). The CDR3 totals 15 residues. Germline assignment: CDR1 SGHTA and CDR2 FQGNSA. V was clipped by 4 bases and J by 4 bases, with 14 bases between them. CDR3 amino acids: CASSSQRVSYNEQFF. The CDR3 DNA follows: TGTGCCAGCAGCTCCCAGCGGGTATCGTACAATGAGCAGTTCTTC.

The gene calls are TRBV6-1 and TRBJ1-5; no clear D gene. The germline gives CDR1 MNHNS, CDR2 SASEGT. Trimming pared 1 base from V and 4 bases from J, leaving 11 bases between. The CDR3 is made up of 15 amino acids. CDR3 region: CASSEGPGENQPQHF. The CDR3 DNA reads TGTGCCAGCAGTGAAGGGCCGGGAGAGAATCAGCCCCAGCATTTT.

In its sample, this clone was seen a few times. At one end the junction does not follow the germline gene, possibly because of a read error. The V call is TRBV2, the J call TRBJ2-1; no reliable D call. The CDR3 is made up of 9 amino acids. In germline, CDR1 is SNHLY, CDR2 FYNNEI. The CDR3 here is CASSDPTVF. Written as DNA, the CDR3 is TGTGCCAGCAGTGATCCAACCGTCTTC.

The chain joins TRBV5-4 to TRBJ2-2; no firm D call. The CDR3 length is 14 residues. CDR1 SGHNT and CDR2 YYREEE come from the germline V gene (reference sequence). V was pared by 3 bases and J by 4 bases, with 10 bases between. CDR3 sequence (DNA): TGTGCCAGCAGCTCTGGACGGATCACCGGGGAGCTGTTTTTT. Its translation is CASSSGRITGELFF.

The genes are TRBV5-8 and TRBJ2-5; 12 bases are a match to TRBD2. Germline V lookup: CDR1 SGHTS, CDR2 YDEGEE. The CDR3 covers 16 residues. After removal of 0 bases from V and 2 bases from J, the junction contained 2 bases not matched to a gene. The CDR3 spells CASSLGTSGVQETQYF. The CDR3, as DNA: TGTGCCAGCAGCTTGGGGACTAGCGGGGTACAAGAGACCCAGTACTTC.

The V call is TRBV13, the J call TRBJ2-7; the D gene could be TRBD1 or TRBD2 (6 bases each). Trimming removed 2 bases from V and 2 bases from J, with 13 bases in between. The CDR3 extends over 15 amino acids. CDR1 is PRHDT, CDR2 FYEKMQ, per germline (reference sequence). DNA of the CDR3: TGTGCCAGCAGCTTAAAGGGGGAGGCGGCCTACGAGCAGTACTTC. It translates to CASSLKGEAAYEQYF.

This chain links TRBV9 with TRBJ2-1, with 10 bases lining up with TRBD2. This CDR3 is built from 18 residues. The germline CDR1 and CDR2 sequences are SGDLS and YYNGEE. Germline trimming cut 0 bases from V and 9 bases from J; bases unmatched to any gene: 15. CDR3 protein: CASSVGQGASGSKVEQFF. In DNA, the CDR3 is TGTGCCAGCAGCGTAGGGCAGGGGGCTAGCGGGAGTAAAGTTGAGCAGTTCTTC.